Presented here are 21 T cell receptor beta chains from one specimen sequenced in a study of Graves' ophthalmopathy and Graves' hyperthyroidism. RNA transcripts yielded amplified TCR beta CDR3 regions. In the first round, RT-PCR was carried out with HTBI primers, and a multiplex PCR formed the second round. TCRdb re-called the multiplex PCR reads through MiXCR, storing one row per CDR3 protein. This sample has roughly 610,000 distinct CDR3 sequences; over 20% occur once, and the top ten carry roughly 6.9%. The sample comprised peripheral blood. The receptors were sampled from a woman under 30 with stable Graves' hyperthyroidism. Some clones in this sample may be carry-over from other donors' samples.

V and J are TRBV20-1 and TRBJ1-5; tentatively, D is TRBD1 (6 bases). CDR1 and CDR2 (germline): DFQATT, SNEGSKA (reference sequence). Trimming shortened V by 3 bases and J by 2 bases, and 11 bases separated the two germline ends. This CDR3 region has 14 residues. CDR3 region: CSARQGPRNQPQHF. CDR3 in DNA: TGCAGTGCTAGGCAGGGGCCCCGCAATCAGCCCCAGCATTTT.

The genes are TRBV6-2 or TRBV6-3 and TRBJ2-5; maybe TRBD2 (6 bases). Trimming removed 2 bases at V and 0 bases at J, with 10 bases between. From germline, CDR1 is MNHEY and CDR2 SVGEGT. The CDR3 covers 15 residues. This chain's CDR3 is CASSYTGLHQETQYF. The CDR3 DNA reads TGTGCCAGCAGTTACACTGGACTACACCAAGAGACCCAGTACTTC.

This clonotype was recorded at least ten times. CDR3: CASSQGQGLNTEAFF. The CDR3 DNA is TGCGCCAGCAGCCAAGGCCAGGGATTGAACACTGAAGCTTTCTTT. The V call is TRBV4-1, the J call TRBJ1-1, with TRBD1 as a possible D gene (5 bases). CDR1 and CDR2 from the germline V gene are MGHRA and YSYEKL. The CDR3 sequence is 15 residues long. The V gene lost 1 base and the J gene lost 0 bases, with 9 bases spanning the gap.

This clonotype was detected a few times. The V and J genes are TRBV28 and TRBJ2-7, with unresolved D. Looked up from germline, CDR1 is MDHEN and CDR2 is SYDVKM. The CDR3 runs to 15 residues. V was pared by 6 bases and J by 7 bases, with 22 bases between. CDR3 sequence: CASSRTPFSDGEQYF. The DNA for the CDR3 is TGTGCCAGCAGCCGCACCCCCTTTTCCGACGGGGAGCAGTACTTC.

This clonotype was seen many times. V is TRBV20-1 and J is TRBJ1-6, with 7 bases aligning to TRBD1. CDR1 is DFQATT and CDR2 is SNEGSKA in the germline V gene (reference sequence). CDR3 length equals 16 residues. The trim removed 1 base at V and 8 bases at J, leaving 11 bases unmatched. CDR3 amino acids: CSARATGALLYSPLHF. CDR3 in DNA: TGCAGTGCTAGAGCCACAGGGGCGCTACTGTATTCACCCCTCCACTTT.

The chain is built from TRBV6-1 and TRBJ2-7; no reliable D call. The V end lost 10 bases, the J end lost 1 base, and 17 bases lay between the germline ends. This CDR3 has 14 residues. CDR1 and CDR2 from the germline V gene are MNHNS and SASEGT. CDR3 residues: CATTRAEASYEQYF. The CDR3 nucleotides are TGTGCCACCACTCGGGCGGAAGCTTCCTACGAGCAGTACTTC.

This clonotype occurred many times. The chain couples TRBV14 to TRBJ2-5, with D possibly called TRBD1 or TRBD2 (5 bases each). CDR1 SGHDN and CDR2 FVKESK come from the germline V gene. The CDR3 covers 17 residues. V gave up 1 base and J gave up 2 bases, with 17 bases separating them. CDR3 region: CASSQGRVAGAQETQYF. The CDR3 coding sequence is TGTGCCAGCAGCCAAGGGCGGGTCGCCGGGGCACAAGAGACCCAGTACTTC. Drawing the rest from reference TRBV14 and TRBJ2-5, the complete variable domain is EAGVTQFPSHSVIEKGQTVTLRCDPISGHDNLYWYRRVMGKEIKFLLHFVKESKQDESGMPNNRFLAERTGGTYSTLKVQPAELEDSGVYFCASSQGRVAGAQETQYFGPGTRLLVL.

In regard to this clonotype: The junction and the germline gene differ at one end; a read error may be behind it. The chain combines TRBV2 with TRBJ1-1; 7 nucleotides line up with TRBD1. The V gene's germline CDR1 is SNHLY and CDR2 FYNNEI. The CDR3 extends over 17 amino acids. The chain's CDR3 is CASSGGTVWNSNTEDFF. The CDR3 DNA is TGTGCCAGCAGTGGAGGGACAGTATGGAATTCGAACACTGAAGATTTCTTT.

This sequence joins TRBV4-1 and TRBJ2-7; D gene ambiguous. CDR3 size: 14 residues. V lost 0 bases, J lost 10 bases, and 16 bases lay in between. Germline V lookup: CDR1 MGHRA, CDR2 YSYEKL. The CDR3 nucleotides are TGCGCCAGCAGCCAAGAAATAGGATTTTACCATCAGTACTTC. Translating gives CASSQEIGFYHQYF.

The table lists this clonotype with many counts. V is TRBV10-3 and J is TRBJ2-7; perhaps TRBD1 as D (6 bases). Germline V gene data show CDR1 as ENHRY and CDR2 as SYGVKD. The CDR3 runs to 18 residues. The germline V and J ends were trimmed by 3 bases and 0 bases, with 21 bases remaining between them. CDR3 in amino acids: CAISDSPGTNRHSYEQYF. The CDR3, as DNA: TGTGCCATCAGTGATTCCCCCGGGACAAATAGACACTCCTACGAGCAGTACTTC.

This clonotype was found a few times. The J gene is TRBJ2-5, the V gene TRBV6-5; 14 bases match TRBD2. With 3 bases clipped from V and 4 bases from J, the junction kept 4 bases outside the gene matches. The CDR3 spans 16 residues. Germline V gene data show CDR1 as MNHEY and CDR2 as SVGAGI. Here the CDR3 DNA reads TGTGCCAGCAGTTATTCCGGGACTAGCGGGGGAGAGACCCAGTACTTC. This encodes CASSYSGTSGGETQYF.

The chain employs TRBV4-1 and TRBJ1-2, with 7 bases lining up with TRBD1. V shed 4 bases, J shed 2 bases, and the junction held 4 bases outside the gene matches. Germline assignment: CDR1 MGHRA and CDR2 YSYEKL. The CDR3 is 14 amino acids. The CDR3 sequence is CASSRPGQNYGYTF. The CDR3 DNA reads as TGCGCCAGCAGCCGTCCGGGACAGAACTATGGCTACACCTTC.

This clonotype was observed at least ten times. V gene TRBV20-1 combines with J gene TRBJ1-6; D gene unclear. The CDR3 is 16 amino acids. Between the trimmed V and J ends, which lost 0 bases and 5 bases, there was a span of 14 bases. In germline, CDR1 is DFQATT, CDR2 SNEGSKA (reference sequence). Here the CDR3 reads CSARDEREWDNSPLHF. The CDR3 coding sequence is TGCAGTGCTAGAGATGAGCGTGAATGGGATAATTCACCCCTCCACTTT.

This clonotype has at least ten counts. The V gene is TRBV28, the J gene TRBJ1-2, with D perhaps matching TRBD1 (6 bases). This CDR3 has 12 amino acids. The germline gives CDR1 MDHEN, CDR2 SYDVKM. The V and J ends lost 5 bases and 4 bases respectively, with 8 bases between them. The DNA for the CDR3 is TGTGCCAGCAGTACAGGGATCTATGGCTACACCTTC. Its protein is CASSTGIYGYTF.

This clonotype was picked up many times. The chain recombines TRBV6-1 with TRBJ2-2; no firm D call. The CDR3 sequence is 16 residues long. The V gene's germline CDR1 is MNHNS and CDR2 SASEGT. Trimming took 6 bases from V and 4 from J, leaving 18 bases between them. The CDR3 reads CASSLNTPRTTGELFF. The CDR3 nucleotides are TGTGCCAGCAGCCTAAACACACCCCGAACCACCGGGGAGCTGTTTTTT.

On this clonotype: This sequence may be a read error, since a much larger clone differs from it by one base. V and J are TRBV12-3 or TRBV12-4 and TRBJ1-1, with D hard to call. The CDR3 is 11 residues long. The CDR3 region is CASSSNIEACF. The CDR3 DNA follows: TGTGCCAGCAGTTCGAACATAGAAGCTTGCTTT.

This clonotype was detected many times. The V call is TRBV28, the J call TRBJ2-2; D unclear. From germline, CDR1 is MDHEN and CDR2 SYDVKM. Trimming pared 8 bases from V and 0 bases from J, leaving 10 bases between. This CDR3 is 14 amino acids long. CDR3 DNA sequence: TGTGCCAGCGGTCTGATCACGAACACCGGGGAGCTGTTTTTT. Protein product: CASGLITNTGELFF.

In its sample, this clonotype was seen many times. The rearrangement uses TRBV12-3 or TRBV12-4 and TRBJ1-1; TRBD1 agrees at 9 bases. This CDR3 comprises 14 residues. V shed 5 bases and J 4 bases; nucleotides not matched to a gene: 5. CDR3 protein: CASSPDRGVTEAFF. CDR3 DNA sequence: TGTGCCAGCAGTCCGGACAGGGGCGTCACTGAAGCTTTCTTT.

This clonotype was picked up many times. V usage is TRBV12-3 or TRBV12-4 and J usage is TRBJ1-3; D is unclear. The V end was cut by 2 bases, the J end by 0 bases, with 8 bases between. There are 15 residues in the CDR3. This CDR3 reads CASSLNQYSGNTIYF. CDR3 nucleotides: TGTGCCAGCAGTTTAAATCAGTACTCTGGAAACACCATATATTTT.

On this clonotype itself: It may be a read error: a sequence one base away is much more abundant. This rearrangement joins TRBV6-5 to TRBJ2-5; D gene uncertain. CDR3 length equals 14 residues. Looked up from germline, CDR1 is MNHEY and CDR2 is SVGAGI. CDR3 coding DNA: TGTGCCAGCAGTTACTCTATCGGGCAAGAGACCCTGTACTTC. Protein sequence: CASSYSIGQETLYF.

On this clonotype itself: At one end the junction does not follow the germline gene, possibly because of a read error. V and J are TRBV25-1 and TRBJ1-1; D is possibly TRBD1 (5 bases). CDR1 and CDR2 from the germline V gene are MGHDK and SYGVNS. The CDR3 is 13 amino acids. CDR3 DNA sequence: TGTGCCAGCAGTGAAGTCAGGGAGACTGATGCTTTCTTT. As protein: CASSEVRETDAFF.